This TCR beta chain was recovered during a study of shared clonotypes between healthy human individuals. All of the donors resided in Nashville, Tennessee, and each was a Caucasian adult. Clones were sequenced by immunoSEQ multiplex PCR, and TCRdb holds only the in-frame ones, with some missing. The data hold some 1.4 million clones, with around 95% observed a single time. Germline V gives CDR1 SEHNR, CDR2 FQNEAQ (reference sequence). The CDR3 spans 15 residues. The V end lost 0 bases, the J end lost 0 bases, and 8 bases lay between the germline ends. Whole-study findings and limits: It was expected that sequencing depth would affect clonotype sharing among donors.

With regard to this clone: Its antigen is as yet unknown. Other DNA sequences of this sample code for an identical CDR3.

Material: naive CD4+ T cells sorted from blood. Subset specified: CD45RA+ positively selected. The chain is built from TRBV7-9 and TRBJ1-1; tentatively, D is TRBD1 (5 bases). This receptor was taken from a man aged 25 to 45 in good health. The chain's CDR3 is CASSLARQLNTEAFF. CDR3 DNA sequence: TGTGCCAGCAGCTTAGCGCGACAGCTGAACACTGAAGCTTTCTTT.